The next 15 T cell receptor beta chains were all read from a single sample in a study of blood T cell repertoires in COVID-19. The data were produced by immunoSEQ multiplex PCR, yet TCRdb's version contains in-frame clones alone and is incomplete. The table lists some 55,000 clones, more than 90% of them singletons. The sample comprised peripheral blood. These TCRs come from a human donor in a cohort sampled during active COVID-19.

The genes are TRBV7-2 and TRBJ1-1; TRBD1 is a possible D gene (5 bases). Germline loops: CDR1 SGHTA, CDR2 FQGNSA. The CDR3 is 15 amino acids. Trimming pared 1 base from V and 1 base from J, leaving 10 bases between. Here the CDR3 DNA reads TGTGCCAGCAGCTTAGTAGCGGGGGAGAACACTGAAGCTTTCTTT. Encoded protein: CASSLVAGENTEAFF.

CDR3 DNA: TGTGCCAGCACCCCTTTCAGCGGGTGGGGGAATGAGCAGTTCTTC. It is translated as CASTPFSGWGNEQFF. This rearrangement joins TRBV7-8 to TRBJ2-1; a possible D gene is TRBD2 (6 bases). The V gene lost 7 bases and the J gene lost 7 bases, with 20 bases spanning the gap. The germline gives CDR1 SGHVS, CDR2 FQNEAQ. The CDR3 length is 15 residues.

CDR3 sequence reads: CASRQDGGSTGELFF. The CDR3 bases are TGTGCCAGCCGCCAAGACGGGGGGTCCACCGGGGAGCTGTTTTTT. The J gene is TRBJ2-2, the V gene TRBV9; 7 bases fit TRBD2. The trim removed 7 bases at V and 4 bases at J, leaving 10 bases unmatched. CDR1 is SGDLS and CDR2 is YYNGEE in the germline V gene. The CDR3 is 15 amino acids.

The chain recombines TRBV18 with TRBJ2-7, with D possibly matching TRBD2 (5 bases). Germline-derived CDR1 and CDR2 are KGHSH and LQKENI. CDR3 length equals 13 residues. V gave up 3 bases and J gave up 8 bases, with 14 bases separating them. The CDR3 sequence is CASSPENTGKQYV. CDR3 nucleotide sequence: TGTGCCAGCTCACCCGAGAACACCGGGAAGCAGTACGTC.

The chain employs TRBV7-2 and TRBJ2-7; the match to TRBD2 covers 7 bases. The V gene end was trimmed by 6 bases and the J gene end by 3 bases; junction bases not matched to a gene: 11. This CDR3 spans 15 amino acids. Germline-derived CDR1 and CDR2 are SGHTA and FQGNSA. Written as DNA, the CDR3 is TGTGCCAGCAGTCCGAGCGGGACCGGATTCTACGAGCAGTACTTC. Protein: CASSPSGTGFYEQYF.

V usage is TRBV19 and J usage is TRBJ1-1; no definite D call. Per germline, CDR1 LNHDA and CDR2 SQIVND (reference sequence). Deletions cut 7 bases from V and 4 bases from J, with 10 bases between. The CDR3 runs to 12 residues. DNA of the CDR3: TGTGCCAGTACGCGGGATACCACTGAAGCTTTCTTT. It specifies CASTRDTTEAFF. The variable domain in full, with the rest retrieved from reference TRBV19 and TRBJ1-1, is DGGITQSPKYLFRKEGQNVTLSCEQNLNHDAMYWYRQDPGQGLRLIYYSQIVNDFQKGDIAEGYSVSREKKESFPLTVTSAQKNPTAFYLCASTRDTTEAFFGQGTRLTVV.

The rearrangement joins TRBV5-6 to TRBJ2-7; 12 bases are shared with TRBD1. The germline V gene has CDR1 SGHDT and CDR2 YYEEEE. Trimming at V came to 2 bases and at J to 5 bases, leaving 8 bases not matched to a gene. CDR3 length: 16 amino acids. The CDR3 DNA reads TGTGCCAGCAGCTTTTATCCCGGGACAGGGGGCGACGAGCAGTACTTC. It is translated as CASSFYPGTGGDEQYF.

The gene calls are TRBV5-1 and TRBJ1-2, with 8 bases that match TRBD1. In germline, CDR1 is SGHRS, CDR2 YFSETQ. The J segment lost 8 bases and the V segment lost 4 bases, leaving 16 bases of the junction unmatched. The CDR3 runs to 16 residues. The CDR3 sequence is CASSQYLLDRVGGYTF. As DNA, the CDR3 is TGCGCCAGCAGCCAATATCTACTGGACAGGGTGGGAGGCTACACCTTC.

The chain uses TRBV27 and TRBJ2-7, with 10 nucleotides matching TRBD2. The CDR3 has 15 amino acids. V dropped 3 bases and J dropped 6; count of bases not matched to a gene: 8. The germline CDR1 and CDR2 sequences are MNHEY and SMNVEV (reference sequence). CDR3 DNA sequence: TGTGCCAGCAGTTTTGTGGCTAGCGGGAGAGGCGAGCAGTACTTC. It is translated as CASSFVASGRGEQYF.

The genes are TRBV6-6 and TRBJ1-4, with D unresolved. V lost 2 bases, J lost 8 bases, and 3 bases lay in between. The CDR3 loop spans 11 amino acids. The germline CDR1 and CDR2 sequences are MNHNY and SVGAGI (reference sequence). This chain's CDR3 is CASSYAEKLFF. CDR3 DNA: TGTGCCAGCAGTTACGCGGAAAAACTGTTTTTT.

This chain links TRBV4-3 with TRBJ2-3; D unclear. Per germline, CDR1 LGHNA and CDR2 YSLEER. The CDR3 is 15 residues long. Deletions cut 0 bases from V and 3 bases from J, with 10 bases between. The CDR3 loop reads CASSQEAAPTDTQYF. CDR3 nucleotide sequence: TGCGCCAGCAGCCAAGAAGCTGCACCTACAGATACGCAGTATTTT.

The chain couples TRBV19 to TRBJ1-3; D unclear. The CDR3 runs 15 residues. Trimming took off 3 bases at V and 4 bases at J, with 13 bases between the two ends. Germline V gene lookup returns CDR1 LNHDA and CDR2 SQIVND (reference sequence). The DNA for the CDR3 is TGTGCCAGTAGTATTGGCGTCGGAGCCGGAAACACCATATATTTT. Residues: CASSIGVGAGNTIYF.

This clone has only one observation. The chain links TRBV19 to TRBJ1-5; maybe TRBD1 (5 bases). V was shortened by 5 bases and J by 1 base, with 18 bases between the two germline ends. CDR3 length: 17 residues. Germline CDR1 is LNHDA and CDR2 is SQIVND (reference sequence). CDR3 in amino acids: CASSPPGGTLSNQPQHF. The CDR3 DNA sequence: TGTGCCAGTAGTCCCCCCGGAGGGACGCTGAGCAATCAGCCCCAGCATTTT. The full variable domain, in which reference TRBV19 and TRBJ1-5 provide the parts outside the CDR3, is DGGITQSPKYLFRKEGQNVTLSCEQNLNHDAMYWYRQDPGQGLRLIYYSQIVNDFQKGDIAEGYSVSREKKESFPLTVTSAQKNPTAFYLCASSPPGGTLSNQPQHFGDGTRLSIL.

The V gene is TRBV4-1, the J gene TRBJ2-4, with a tentative D call TRBD2 (6 bases). Germline assignment: CDR1 MGHRA and CDR2 YSYEKL. Trimming removed 6 bases at V and 2 bases at J, with 20 bases between. The CDR3 is made up of 17 amino acids. CDR3 amino acids: CASSWTPRDRTKNIQYF. CDR3 sequence (DNA): TGCGCCAGCAGTTGGACACCGCGGGACCGAACCAAAAACATTCAGTACTTC.

The chain has TRBV4-2 and TRBJ1-2, with 9 bases aligning to TRBD1. Germline V gene lookup returns CDR1 LGHNA and CDR2 YNFKEQ. Germline trimming cut 0 bases from V and 5 bases from J; bases unmatched to any gene: 4. The CDR3 consists of 15 residues. CDR3 bases: TGTGCCAGCAGCCAAGAGACAGGGGGTTTTTATGGCTACACCTTC. It encodes CASSQETGGFYGYTF.